This T cell receptor (beta chain) comes out of a study of response to subunit inactivated influenza vaccine. TCRdb reprocessed the RT-PCR reads via MiXCR and lists one record per CDR3 protein. This table has 650,000 to 800,000 distinct CDR3 sequences, over 11% appearing once. This clonotype was obtained from a man in his fifties who received an inactivated influenza vaccine. Source: PBMCs from blood, taken 14 to 15 days before vaccination.

The CDR3 is CASSYGAEPSTDTQYF. CDR3 bases: TGTGCCAGCAGTTACGGGGCGGAACCTAGCACAGATACGCAGTATTTT. The chain has TRBV6-2 or TRBV6-3 and TRBJ2-3, with D possibly TRBD1 on 5 matching bases. The CDR3 runs to 16 residues. V was trimmed by 2 bases and J by 0 bases, leaving 12 bases between them. CDR1 and CDR2 (germline): MNHEY, SVGEGT.